Presented here are 10 T cell receptor beta chains from one specimen sequenced in a study of regulatory T cells in long-lasting Graves disease. Indicated time point: persistent/refractory GD, antithyroid drugs over 5 years with positive TRAb. Isolated PBMC RNA provided the starting material for the TCR library. Arm-PCR with iRepertoire HTBI primers amplified the CDR3 regions for these TCR beta libraries. Using its own MiXCR run on the multiplex PCR reads, TCRdb lists one record per CDR3 protein. The data show 600,000 to 800,000 distinct CDR3 sequences, about 30% seen once. The specimen was peripheral blood mononuclear cells (PBMCs), collected when the disease was refractory, from a patient treated with antithyroid drugs. The receptor source for this set is a female donor with Graves disease.

A few counts support this clonotype. The V gene is TRBV5-1, the J gene TRBJ2-7; no clear D. The V gene's germline CDR1 is SGHRS and CDR2 YFSETQ. The length of the CDR3 is 14 residues. V gave up 0 bases and J gave up 2 bases, with 9 bases separating them. The CDR3 is CASSLDIPPYEQYF. CDR3 bases: TGCGCCAGCAGCTTGGACATACCTCCCTACGAGCAGTACTTC.

The CDR3 DNA sequence: TGTGCCAGTAGTATGCTACAGGGCCCAGGGCAGCCCCAGCATTTT. Translated: CASSMLQGPGQPQHF. The chain carries TRBV19 and TRBJ1-5; D possibly corresponds to TRBD1 (6 bases). Deletions cut 3 bases from V and 7 bases from J, with 16 bases between. Looked up from germline, CDR1 is LNHDA and CDR2 is SQIVND (reference sequence). This CDR3 is built from 15 residues.

This clonotype was counted many times. The V and J genes are TRBV2 and TRBJ1-4; no clear D gene. This CDR3 region has 12 residues. Trimming took 6 bases from V and 7 from J, leaving 9 bases between them. The germline V gene has CDR1 SNHLY and CDR2 FYNNEI. The CDR3 nucleotides are TGTGCCAGCAGCCCAGAAGGTGAAAAACTGTTTTTT. Amino acids: CASSPEGEKLFF.

This chain uses TRBV5-6 with TRBJ2-7; no clear D. CDR3 length: 15 amino acids. Deletions cut 4 bases from V and 2 bases from J, with 16 bases between. Germline V CDR1 and CDR2: SGHDT, YYEEEE. The CDR3 is CASSPSRTAAYEQYF. The CDR3 DNA is TGTGCCAGCAGCCCGAGCAGGACCGCAGCCTACGAGCAGTACTTC.

V is TRBV3-1 and J is TRBJ1-5, with no clear D. V lost 2 bases, J lost 4 bases, and 6 bases lay in between. The CDR3 is 13 amino acids. In germline, CDR1 is LGHDT, CDR2 YNNKEL (reference sequence). The CDR3 loop reads CASSQQHNQPQHF. Written as DNA, the CDR3 is TGTGCCAGCAGCCAACAGCATAATCAGCCCCAGCATTTT.

The J gene is TRBJ2-2, the V gene TRBV11-2; TRBD1 agrees at 9 bases. V lost 5 bases, J lost 7 bases, and 5 bases stayed unmatched. The CDR3 extends over 14 amino acids. Germline V gene lookup returns CDR1 SGHAT and CDR2 FQNNGV. This CDR3 reads CASSPRTGVGELFF. The CDR3 DNA reads TGTGCCAGCAGCCCCCGGACAGGGGTCGGGGAGCTGTTTTTT.

The rearrangement joins TRBV11-2 to TRBJ1-2; D is perhaps TRBD1 (5 bases). V lost 1 base, J lost 4 bases, and 10 bases lay in between. Germline values: CDR1 SGHAT, CDR2 FQNNGV. The length of the CDR3 is 14 residues. The CDR3: CASSLGGEGYGYTF. CDR3 nucleotides: TGTGCCAGCAGCTTAGGGGGGGAAGGCTATGGCTACACCTTC.

This clonotype was recorded at least ten times. The V call is TRBV20-1, the J call TRBJ1-1; TRBD1 agrees at 10 bases. CDR1 and CDR2 (germline): DFQATT, SNEGSKA (reference sequence). Trimming removed 3 bases from V and 3 bases from J; junction bases left unmatched: 4. The CDR3 consists of 14 residues. The CDR3 is CSARDRGYYTEAFF. Written as DNA, the CDR3 is TGCAGTGCTAGGGACAGGGGGTATTACACTGAAGCTTTCTTT.

This clonotype has just a few counts. CDR3 loop: CASSSGGSSQETQYF. CDR3 nucleotides: TGCGCCAGCAGCAGTGGCGGGAGCTCCCAAGAGACCCAGTACTTC. The rearrangement uses TRBV5-1 and TRBJ2-5; 7 positions agree with TRBD2. Trimming took 4 bases from V and 1 from J; bases not matched to a gene: 7. Germline V gene lookup returns CDR1 SGHRS and CDR2 YFSETQ. The length of the CDR3 is 15 residues.

This clonotype was counted a few times. The chain uses TRBV6-1 and TRBJ2-2, with D possibly called TRBD1 or TRBD2 (6 bases each). V lost 9 bases and J 4 bases, leaving 12 bases between the germline ends. Germline values: CDR1 MNHNS, CDR2 SASEGT. This CDR3 region has 13 residues. The CDR3 loop reads CASRGESTGELFF. The CDR3 DNA follows: TGTGCCAGTAGGGGGGAGTCCACCGGGGAGCTGTTTTTT.